This T cell receptor beta chain was profiled in a study of shared clonotypes between healthy human individuals. Study outcomes and limitations: Among the subsets, naive ones generally showed larger estimated richness than memory ones.

The table lists this clone with a count of one. Its antigen is not known. Each of the donors was a healthy adult who was HIV-negative and had not had a recent acute infection or vaccination. CD8 memory pooled CD45RO+ cells and CCR7-negative CD45RA+ TemRA cells. An even split of each subset's genomic DNA across several immunoSEQ plates was performed. Assay: immunoSEQ multiplex PCR; the TCRdb copy retains only in-frame clones and omits some. The sample yields some 700,000 clones, 90% seen once. The clonotype originates from a man younger than 35 in good health. Some clones in this sample may be carry-over from other donors' samples. Sequenced input: memory CD8+ T cells from PBMCs. The subset: CD45RO+ cells pooled with CCR7-negative TemRA cells.

In DNA form, the CDR3 reads TGTGCCAGCAGCTTGGGGCAGGGCTCTCGAGAGCAGTACTTC. It specifies CASSLGQGSREQYF. This chain connects TRBV7-9 to TRBJ2-7; a possible D gene is TRBD1 (5 bases). V was cut by 3 bases and J by 7 bases, with 16 bases left in between. The CDR3 contains 14 residues. Germline V gene sequence: CDR1 SEHNR, CDR2 FQNEAQ (reference sequence). The whole variable domain, remainder taken from reference TRBV7-9 and TRBJ2-7, is DTGVSQNPRHKITKRGQNVTFRCDPISEHNRLYWYRQTLGQGPEFLTYFQNEAQLEKSRLLSDRFSAERPKGSFSTLEIQRTEQGDSAMYLCASSLGQGSREQYFGPGTRLTVT.